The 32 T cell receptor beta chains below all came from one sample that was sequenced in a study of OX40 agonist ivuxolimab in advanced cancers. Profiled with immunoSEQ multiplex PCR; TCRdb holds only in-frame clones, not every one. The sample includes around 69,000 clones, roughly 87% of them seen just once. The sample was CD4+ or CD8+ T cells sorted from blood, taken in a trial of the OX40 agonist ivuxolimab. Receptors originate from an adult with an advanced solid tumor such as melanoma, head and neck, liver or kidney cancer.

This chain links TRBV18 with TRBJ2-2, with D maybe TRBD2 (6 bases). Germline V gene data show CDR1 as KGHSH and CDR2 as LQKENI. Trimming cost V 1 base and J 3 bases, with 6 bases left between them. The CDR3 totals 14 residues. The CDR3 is CASSPRRDTGELFF. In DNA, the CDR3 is TGTGCCAGCTCACCACGGAGGGACACCGGGGAGCTGTTTTTT.

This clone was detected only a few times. CDR3 DNA sequence: TGTGCCAGCAGTGAACTTCTGTCAAACGGCTACACCTTC. This codes for CASSELLSNGYTF. The chain couples TRBV6-1 to TRBJ1-2; no firm D call. This CDR3 comprises 13 residues. Trimming removed 2 bases at V and 8 bases at J, with 12 bases between. Germline V gene lookup returns CDR1 MNHNS and CDR2 SASEGT.

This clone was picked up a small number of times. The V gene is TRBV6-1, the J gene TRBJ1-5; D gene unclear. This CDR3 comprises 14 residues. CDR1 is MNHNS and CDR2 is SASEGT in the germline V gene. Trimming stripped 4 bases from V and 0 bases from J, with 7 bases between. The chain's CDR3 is CASSGGVSNQPQHF. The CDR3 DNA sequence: TGTGCCAGCAGTGGAGGAGTTAGCAATCAGCCCCAGCATTTT.

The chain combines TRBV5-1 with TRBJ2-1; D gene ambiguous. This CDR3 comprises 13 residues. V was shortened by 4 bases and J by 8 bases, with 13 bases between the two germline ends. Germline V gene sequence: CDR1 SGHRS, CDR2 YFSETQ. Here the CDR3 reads CASSPQFADEQFF. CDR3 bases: TGCGCCAGCAGCCCCCAGTTTGCGGATGAGCAGTTCTTC.

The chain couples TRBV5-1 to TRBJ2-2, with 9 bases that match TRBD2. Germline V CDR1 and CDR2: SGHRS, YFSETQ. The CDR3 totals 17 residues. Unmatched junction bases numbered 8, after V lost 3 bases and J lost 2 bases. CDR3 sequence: CASSWTSAGGNTGELFF. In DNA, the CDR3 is TGCGCCAGCAGCTGGACCTCAGCGGGGGGAAACACCGGGGAGCTGTTTTTT.

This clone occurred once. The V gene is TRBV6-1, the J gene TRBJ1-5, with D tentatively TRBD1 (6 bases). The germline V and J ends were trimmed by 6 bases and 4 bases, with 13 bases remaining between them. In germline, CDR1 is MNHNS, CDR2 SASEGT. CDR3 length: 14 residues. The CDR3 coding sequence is TGTGCCAGCAGCCTTGACAGGACTAATCAGCCCCAGCATTTT. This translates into CASSLDRTNQPQHF.

CDR3 sequence reads: CASSPAQGAVEKLFF. The CDR3 bases are TGTGCCAGCTCACCAGCGCAGGGGGCGGTTGAAAAACTGTTTTTT. V gene TRBV18 combines with J gene TRBJ1-4, with 8 bases aligning to TRBD1. The CDR3 is 15 residues long. Losses at the gene ends were 2 bases for V and 7 bases for J; bases not matched to a gene: 6. Germline V CDR1 and CDR2: KGHSH, LQKENI.

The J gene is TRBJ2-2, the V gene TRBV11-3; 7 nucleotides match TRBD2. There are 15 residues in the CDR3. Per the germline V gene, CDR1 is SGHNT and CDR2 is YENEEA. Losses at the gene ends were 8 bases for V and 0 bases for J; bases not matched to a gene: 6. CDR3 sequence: CASGAGAANTGELFF. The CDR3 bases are TGTGCCAGCGGTGCGGGAGCCGCGAACACCGGGGAGCTGTTTTTT. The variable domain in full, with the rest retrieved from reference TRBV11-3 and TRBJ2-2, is EAGVVQSPRYKIIEKKQPVAFWCNPISGHNTLYWYLQNLGQGPELLIRYENEEAVDDSQLPKDRFSAERLKGVDSTLKIQPAELGDSAVYLCASGAGAANTGELFFGEGSRLTVL.

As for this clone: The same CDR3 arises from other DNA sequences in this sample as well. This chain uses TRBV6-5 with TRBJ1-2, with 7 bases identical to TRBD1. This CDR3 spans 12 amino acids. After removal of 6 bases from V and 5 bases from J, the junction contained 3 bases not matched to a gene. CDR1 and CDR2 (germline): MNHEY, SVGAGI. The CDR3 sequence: CASRRQGYGYTF. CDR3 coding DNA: TGTGCCAGCAGAAGACAGGGTTATGGCTACACCTTC.

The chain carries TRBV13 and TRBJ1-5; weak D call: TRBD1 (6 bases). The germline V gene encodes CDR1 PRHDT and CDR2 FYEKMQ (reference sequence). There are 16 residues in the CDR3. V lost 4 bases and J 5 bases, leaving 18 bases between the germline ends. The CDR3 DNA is TGTGCCAGCAGCTCTGGGCCTCCCTCAGGGGATCAGCCCCAGCATTTT. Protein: CASSSGPPSGDQPQHF.

CDR3 sequence (DNA): TGTGCCAGCAGTGCGAGGACAGGACGTAATGGCTACACCTTC. Translating it yields CASSARTGRNGYTF. V is TRBV6-5 and J is TRBJ1-2; TRBD1 aligns across 7 bases. The germline V gene encodes CDR1 MNHEY and CDR2 SVGAGI. V shed 5 bases, J shed 6 bases, and the junction held 9 bases outside the gene matches. There are 14 residues in the CDR3.

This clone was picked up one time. CDR3 loop: CASSPPTLYNEQFF. DNA of the CDR3: TGTGCCAGCTCACCACCAACCCTATACAATGAGCAGTTCTTC. The rearrangement links TRBV18 to TRBJ2-1; D unclear. The ends were cut back, 0 bases at V and 4 bases at J, with 7 bases in the middle. Germline lookup yields CDR1 KGHSH and CDR2 LQKENI. CDR3 length: 14 amino acids.

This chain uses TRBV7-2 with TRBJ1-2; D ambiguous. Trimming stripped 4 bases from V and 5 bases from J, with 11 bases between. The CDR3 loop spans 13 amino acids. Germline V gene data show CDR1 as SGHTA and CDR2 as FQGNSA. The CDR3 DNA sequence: TGTGCCAGCAGCTCTGGACTGAGATATGGCTACACCTTC. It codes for CASSSGLRYGYTF.

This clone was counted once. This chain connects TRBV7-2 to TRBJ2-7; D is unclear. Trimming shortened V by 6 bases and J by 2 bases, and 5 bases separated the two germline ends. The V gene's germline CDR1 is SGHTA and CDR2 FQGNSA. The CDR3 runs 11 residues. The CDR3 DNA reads TGTGCCAGCAGAACGGCCTACGAGCAGTACTTC. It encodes CASRTAYEQYF.

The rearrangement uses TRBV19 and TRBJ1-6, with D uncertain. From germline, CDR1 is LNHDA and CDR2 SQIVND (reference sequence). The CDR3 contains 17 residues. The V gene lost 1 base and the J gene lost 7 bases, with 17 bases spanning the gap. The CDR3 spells CASSIGSQVVWNSPLHF. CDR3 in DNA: TGTGCCAGTAGTATAGGATCCCAGGTGGTATGGAATTCACCCCTCCACTTT.

The CDR3 reads CAWSRKETQYF. The CDR3 region has the DNA TGTGCCTGGAGTCGAAAAGAGACCCAGTACTTC. The rearrangement joins TRBV30 to TRBJ2-5, with D uncertain. The CDR3 has 11 amino acids. CDR1 and CDR2 (germline): GTSNPN, SVGIG (reference sequence). The V end lost 2 bases, the J end lost 3 bases, and 4 bases lay between the germline ends.

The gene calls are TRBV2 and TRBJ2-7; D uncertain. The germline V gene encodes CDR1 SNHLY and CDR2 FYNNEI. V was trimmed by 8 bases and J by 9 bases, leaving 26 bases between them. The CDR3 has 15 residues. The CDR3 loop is CASHRSLLLGTGQYF. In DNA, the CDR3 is TGTGCCAGCCACCGATCCTTACTACTGGGAACGGGGCAGTACTTC.

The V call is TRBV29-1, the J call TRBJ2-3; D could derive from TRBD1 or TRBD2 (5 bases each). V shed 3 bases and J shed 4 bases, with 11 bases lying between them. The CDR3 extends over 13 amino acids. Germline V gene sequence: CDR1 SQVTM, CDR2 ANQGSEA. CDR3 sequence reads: CSVDGAVADTQYF. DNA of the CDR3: TGCAGCGTTGACGGGGCAGTTGCAGATACGCAGTATTTT.

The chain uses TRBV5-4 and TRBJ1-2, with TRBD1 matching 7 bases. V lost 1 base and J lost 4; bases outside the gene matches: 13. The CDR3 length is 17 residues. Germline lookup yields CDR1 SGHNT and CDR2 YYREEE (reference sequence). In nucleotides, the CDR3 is TGTGCCAGCAGCTTGTGGTTAGGGGGCGATTCAGTCTATGGCTACACCTTC. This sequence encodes CASSLWLGGDSVYGYTF.

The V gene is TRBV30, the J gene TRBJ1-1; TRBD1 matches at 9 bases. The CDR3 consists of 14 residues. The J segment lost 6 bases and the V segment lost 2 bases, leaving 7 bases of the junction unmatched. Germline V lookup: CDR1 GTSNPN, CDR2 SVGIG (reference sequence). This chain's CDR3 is CAWSRDRGWAEAFF. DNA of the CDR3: TGTGCCTGGAGTAGAGACAGGGGGTGGGCTGAAGCTTTCTTT.

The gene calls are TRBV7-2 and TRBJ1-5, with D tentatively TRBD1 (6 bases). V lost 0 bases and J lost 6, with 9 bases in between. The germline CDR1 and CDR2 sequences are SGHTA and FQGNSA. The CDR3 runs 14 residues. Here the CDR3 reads CASSLATGPQPQHF. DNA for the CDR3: TGTGCCAGCAGCTTAGCAACAGGGCCTCAGCCCCAGCATTTT.

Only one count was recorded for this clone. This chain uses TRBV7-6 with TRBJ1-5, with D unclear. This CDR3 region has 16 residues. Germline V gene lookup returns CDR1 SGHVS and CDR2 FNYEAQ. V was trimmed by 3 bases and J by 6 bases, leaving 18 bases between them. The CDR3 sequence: CASSLTAQRVPQPQHF. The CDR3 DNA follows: TGTGCCAGCAGCTTGACGGCCCAAAGAGTTCCTCAGCCCCAGCATTTT. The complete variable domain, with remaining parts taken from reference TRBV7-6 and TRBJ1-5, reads GAGVSQSPRYKVTKRGQDVALRCDPISGHVSLYWYRQALGQGPEFLTYFNYEAQQDKSGLPNDRFSAERPEGSISTLTIQRTEQRDSAMYRCASSLTAQRVPQPQHFGDGTRLSIL.

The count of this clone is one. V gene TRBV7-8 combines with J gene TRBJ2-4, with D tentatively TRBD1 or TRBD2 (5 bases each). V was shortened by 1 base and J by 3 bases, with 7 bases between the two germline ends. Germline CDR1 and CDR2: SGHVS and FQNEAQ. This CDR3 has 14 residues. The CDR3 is CASSLGGDKNIQYF. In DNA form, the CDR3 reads TGTGCCAGCAGCTTAGGAGGGGACAAAAACATTCAGTACTTC.

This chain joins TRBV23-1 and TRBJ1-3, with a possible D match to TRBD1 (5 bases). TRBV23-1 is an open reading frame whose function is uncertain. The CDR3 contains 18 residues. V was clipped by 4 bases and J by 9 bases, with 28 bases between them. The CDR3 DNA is TGCGCCAGCAGTCGACTCAAAGGGGAAAGACAGCGCAGATTCACCATATATTTT. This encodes CASSRLKGERQRRFTIYF.

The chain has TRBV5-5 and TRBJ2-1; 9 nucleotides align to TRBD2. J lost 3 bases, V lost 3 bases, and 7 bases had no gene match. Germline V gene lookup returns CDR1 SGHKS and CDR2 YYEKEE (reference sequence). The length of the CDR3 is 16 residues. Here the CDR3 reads CASSSQAGGIYNEQFF. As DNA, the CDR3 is TGTGCCAGCAGCTCGCAAGCGGGAGGAATCTACAATGAGCAGTTCTTC.

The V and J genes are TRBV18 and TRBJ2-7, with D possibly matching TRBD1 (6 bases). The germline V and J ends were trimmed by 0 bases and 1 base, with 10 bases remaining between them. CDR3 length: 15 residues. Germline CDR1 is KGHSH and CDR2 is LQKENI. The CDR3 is CASSPPGQGSYEQYF. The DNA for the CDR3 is TGTGCCAGCTCACCACCGGGACAAGGGTCCTACGAGCAGTACTTC.

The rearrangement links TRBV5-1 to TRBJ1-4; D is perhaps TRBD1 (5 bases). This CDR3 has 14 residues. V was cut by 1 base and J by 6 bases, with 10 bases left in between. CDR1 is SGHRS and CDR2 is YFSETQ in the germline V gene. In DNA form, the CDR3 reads TGCGCCAGCAGCTTGCGGGGGAGGGATGAAAAACTGTTTTTT. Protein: CASSLRGRDEKLFF.

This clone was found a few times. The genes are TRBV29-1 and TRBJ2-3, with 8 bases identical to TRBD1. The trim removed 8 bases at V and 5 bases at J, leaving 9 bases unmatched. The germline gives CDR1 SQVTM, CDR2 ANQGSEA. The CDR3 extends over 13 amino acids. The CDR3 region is CSIRRGQGDTQYF. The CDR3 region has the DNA TGCAGCATTCGCAGGGGGCAGGGAGATACGCAGTATTTT.

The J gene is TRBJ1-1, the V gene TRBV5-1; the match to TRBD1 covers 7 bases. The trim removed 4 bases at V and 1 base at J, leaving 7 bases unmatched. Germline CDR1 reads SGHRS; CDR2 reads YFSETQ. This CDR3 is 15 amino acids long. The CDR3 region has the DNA TGCGCCAGCAGCGCCAGGCGACAGGGGAACACTGAAGCTTTCTTT. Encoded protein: CASSARRQGNTEAFF.

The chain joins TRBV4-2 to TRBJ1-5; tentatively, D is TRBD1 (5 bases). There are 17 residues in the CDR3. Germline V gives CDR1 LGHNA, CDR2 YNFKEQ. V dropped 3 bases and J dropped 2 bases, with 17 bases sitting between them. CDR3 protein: CASSHLFLGDGNQPQHF. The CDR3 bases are TGTGCCAGCAGCCATCTATTTCTCGGGGACGGCAATCAGCCCCAGCATTTT.

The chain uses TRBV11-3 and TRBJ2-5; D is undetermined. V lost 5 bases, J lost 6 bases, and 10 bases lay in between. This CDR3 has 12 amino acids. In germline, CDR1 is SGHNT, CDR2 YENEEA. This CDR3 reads CASSPRTKTQYF. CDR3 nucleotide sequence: TGTGCCAGCAGCCCTAGAACGAAGACCCAGTACTTC.

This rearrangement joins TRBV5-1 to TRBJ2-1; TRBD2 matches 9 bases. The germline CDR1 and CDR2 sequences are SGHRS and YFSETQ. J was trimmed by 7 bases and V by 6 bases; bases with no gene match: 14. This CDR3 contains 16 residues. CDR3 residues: CASTVGAGGPRNEQFF. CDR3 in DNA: TGCGCCAGCACCGTGGGGGCGGGAGGGCCGAGGAATGAGCAGTTCTTC. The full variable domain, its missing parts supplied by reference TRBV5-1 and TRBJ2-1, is KAGVTQTPRYLIKTRGQQVTLSCSPISGHRSVSWYQQTPGQGLQFLFEYFSETQRNKGNFPGRFSGRQFSNSRSEMNVSTLELGDSALYLCASTVGAGGPRNEQFFGPGTRLTVL.